This record covers a single T cell receptor (beta chain). The data were taken from a study of blood T cell repertoires in COVID-19. Study as a whole: Spain, Italy and the United States supplied samples that represented acute and convalescent COVID-19. T cells, B-cell-depleted T cells, or PBMCs provided the cDNA or gDNA that served as material.

Sequenced by immunoSEQ multiplex PCR; TCRdb stores in-frame clones only, minus some. In the table there are some 310,000 clones, 85% to 90% of which are singletons. Sequencing was carried out using peripheral blood. The origin of this receptor is a woman between 25 and 40 years old with COVID-19, enrolled during active disease.

CDR3 DNA sequence: TGTGCCAGCAATCGTGGCGGCTCCTACGAGCAGTACTTC. Its translation: CASNRGGSYEQYF. V gene TRBV28 combines with J gene TRBJ2-7; D gene uncertain. The CDR3 spans 13 residues. Germline values: CDR1 MDHEN, CDR2 SYDVKM. V was shortened by 7 bases and J by 0 bases, with 10 bases between the two germline ends.